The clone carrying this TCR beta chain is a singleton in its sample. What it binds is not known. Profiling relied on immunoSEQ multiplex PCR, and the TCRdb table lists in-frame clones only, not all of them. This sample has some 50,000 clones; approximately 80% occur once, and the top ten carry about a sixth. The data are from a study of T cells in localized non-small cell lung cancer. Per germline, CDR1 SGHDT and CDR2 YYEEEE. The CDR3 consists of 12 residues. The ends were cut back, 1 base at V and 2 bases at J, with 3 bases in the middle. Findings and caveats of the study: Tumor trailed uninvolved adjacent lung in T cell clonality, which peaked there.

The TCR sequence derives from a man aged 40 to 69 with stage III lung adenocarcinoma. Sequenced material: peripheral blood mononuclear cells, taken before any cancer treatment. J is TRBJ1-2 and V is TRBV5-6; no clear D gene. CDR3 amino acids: CASSLKNYGYTF. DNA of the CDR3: TGTGCCAGCAGCTTGAAAAACTATGGCTACACCTTC.